Listed below are T cell receptor beta chains from one sample, sequenced in a study of cytomegalovirus exposure and HLA in healthy donors. Assay used: immunoSEQ multiplex PCR; TCRdb lists only in-frame clones, some missing. Of under 100,000 clones in the sample, 81% were seen once. The sequenced material came from PBMCs. The receptors here all came from a woman between 65 and 79 years old in good health and CMV-seropositive. CDR3s include the opening cysteine and the closing phenylalanine or tryptophan. The D gene is left open where the match is weak. The listing skips clone size in some rows; elsewhere it reads once, few, many or a size class.

d_gene: .; v_gene: TRBV7-9; abundance: .; j_gene: TRBJ2-2; CDR3aa: CASSHLIPGTMNTGELFF; CDR3nt: TGTGCCAGCAGCCATCTGATTCCCGGGACAATGAACACCGGGGAGCTGTTTTTT
d_gene: .; v_gene: TRBV7-7; abundance: .; j_gene: TRBJ2-7; CDR3aa: CASSFTYEQYF; CDR3nt: TGTGCTAGCAGCTTTACCTACGAGCAGTACTTC
d_gene: .; v_gene: TRBV4-1; abundance: .; j_gene: TRBJ2-3; CDR3aa: CASSQGLLFTDTQYF; CDR3nt: TGCGCCAGCAGCCAAGGACTCCTTTTCACAGATACGCAGTATTTT
d_gene: TRBD2; v_gene: TRBV28; abundance: few; j_gene: TRBJ2-3; CDR3aa: CASGPTSGYEDTQYF; CDR3nt: TGTGCCAGCGGCCCGACTAGCGGGTACGAAGATACGCAGTATTTT
d_gene: TRBD1; v_gene: TRBV5-1; abundance: .; j_gene: TRBJ2-7; CDR3aa: CASSPGQGGHEQYF; CDR3nt: TGCGCCAGCAGCCCCGGACAGGGGGGCCACGAGCAGTACTTC
d_gene: .; v_gene: TRBV7-9; abundance: few; j_gene: TRBJ2-1; CDR3aa: CASSLAVAGPRGEQFF; CDR3nt: TGTGCCAGCAGCTTAGCGGTCGCAGGCCCTCGTGGTGAGCAGTTCTTC
d_gene: TRBD1; v_gene: TRBV30; abundance: once; j_gene: TRBJ2-7; CDR3aa: CAWSGGQAKSHEQYF; CDR3nt: TGTGCCTGGAGTGGAGGACAGGCGAAGTCCCACGAGCAGTACTTC
d_gene: TRBD1; v_gene: TRBV13; abundance: .; j_gene: TRBJ2-7; CDR3aa: CASIDRNNRGYEQYF; CDR3nt: TGTGCCAGCATCGATCGTAATAACAGGGGTTACGAGCAGTACTTC
d_gene: .; v_gene: TRBV7-3; abundance: .; j_gene: TRBJ1-1; CDR3aa: CASSLLSGANTEAFF; CDR3nt: TGTGCCAGCAGCTTACTGTCAGGGGCGAACACTGAAGCTTTCTTT
d_gene: TRBD2; v_gene: TRBV12-5; abundance: .; j_gene: TRBJ2-2; CDR3aa: CASGLGLAGGMGTGELFF; CDR3nt: TGTGCTAGTGGTTTGGGGCTAGCGGGAGGGATGGGCACCGGGGAGCTGTTTTTT
d_gene: TRBD1; v_gene: TRBV30; abundance: once; j_gene: TRBJ1-2; CDR3aa: CAWSGTGSNYGYTF; CDR3nt: TGTGCCTGGAGTGGGACAGGGTCTAACTATGGCTACACCTTC
d_gene: TRBD1; v_gene: TRBV19; abundance: .; j_gene: TRBJ1-2; CDR3aa: CASSRTGFYGYTF; CDR3nt: TGTGCCAGTAGTAGGACAGGGTTCTATGGCTACACCTTC
d_gene: .; v_gene: TRBV21-1; abundance: .; j_gene: TRBJ2-7; CDR3aa: CASSKHKRSYEQYF; CDR3nt: TGTGCCAGCAGCAAACATAAGCGAAGCTACGAGCAGTACTTC
d_gene: TRBD2; v_gene: TRBV4-2; abundance: few; j_gene: TRBJ2-2; CDR3aa: CASSQNPPAGGSTGELFF; CDR3nt: TGTGCCAGCAGCCAAAACCCACCTGCGGGAGGTTCCACCGGGGAGCTGTTTTTT